The rows below give T cell receptor beta chains drawn from one sample of a study of blood T cell repertoires in COVID-19. TCRdb keeps only in-frame clones here, not all; method: immunoSEQ multiplex PCR. Seen here are tens of thousands of clones, around nine tenths observed once, and the top ten hold roughly 4.5%. The specimen sequenced was peripheral blood. The receptors shown here come from a man between 50 and 59 years old with active or convalescent COVID-19. The CDR3 runs from the conserved cysteine through the conserved F or W.

j_call: TRBJ2-3; v_call: TRBV12-3/TRBV12-4; cdr3_aa: CASSRGSTDTQYF
j_call: TRBJ1-1; v_call: TRBV12-3/TRBV12-4; cdr3_aa: CASNRDGVTEAFF
j_call: TRBJ2-1; v_call: TRBV5-1; cdr3_aa: CASSLDTSGGFNEQFF
j_call: TRBJ2-5; v_call: TRBV25-1; cdr3_aa: CASSEYPGQGTQYF
j_call: TRBJ1-1; v_call: TRBV7-2; cdr3_aa: CASREQGGTEAFF
j_call: TRBJ1-3; v_call: TRBV7-9; cdr3_aa: CASSLEGGKFAGNTIYF
j_call: TRBJ2-5; v_call: TRBV5-5; cdr3_aa: CASSLRWLAGQETQYF
j_call: TRBJ2-5; v_call: TRBV3-1/TRBV3-2; cdr3_aa: CASSQDLALETQYF
j_call: TRBJ2-7; v_call: TRBV5-4; cdr3_aa: CASSLEAGYEQYF
j_call: TRBJ1-3; v_call: TRBV10-3; cdr3_aa: CAISAPDRGGGNTIYF
j_call: TRBJ1-4; v_call: TRBV28; cdr3_aa: CASSKTGSTNEKLFF
j_call: TRBJ2-7; v_call: TRBV25-1; cdr3_aa: CASSAQGYEQYF
j_call: TRBJ1-1; v_call: TRBV29-1; cdr3_aa: CSVDLAGRANTEAFF
j_call: TRBJ2-2; v_call: TRBV10-2; cdr3_aa: CASRAGLNTGELFF
j_call: TRBJ1-1; v_call: TRBV28; cdr3_aa: CASSPSGATATEAFF
j_call: TRBJ2-1; v_call: TRBV7-8; cdr3_aa: CASNPGQWGSNEQFF
j_call: TRBJ2-3; v_call: TRBV5-1; cdr3_aa: CASSLEQGLDTQYF
j_call: TRBJ1-3; v_call: TRBV5-1; cdr3_aa: CASSLADTGGNTIYF
j_call: TRBJ2-1; v_call: TRBV9; cdr3_aa: CASSDRLGDNNNEQFF
j_call: TRBJ1-2; v_call: TRBV3-1/TRBV3-2; cdr3_aa: CASSLGQGPSGYTF
j_call: TRBJ1-4; v_call: TRBV6-1; cdr3_aa: CASSEYQGAATNEKLFF
j_call: TRBJ2-5; v_call: TRBV5-1; cdr3_aa: CASSRRTGSFGETQYF
j_call: TRBJ2-5; v_call: TRBV29-1; cdr3_aa: CSVDGQGASETQYF
j_call: TRBJ2-5; v_call: TRBV28; cdr3_aa: CASSRQGREETQYF
j_call: TRBJ2-7; v_call: TRBV24-1; cdr3_aa: CATSSGQGHEQYF
j_call: TRBJ1-2; v_call: TRBV6-1; cdr3_aa: CASSGGAGGRDYGYTF
j_call: TRBJ1-2; v_call: TRBV11-2; cdr3_aa: CASSLGQGSGGYTF
j_call: TRBJ2-6; v_call: TRBV7-9; cdr3_aa: CASSLSKTGANVLTF
j_call: TRBJ1-5; v_call: TRBV10-1; cdr3_aa: CASLGLYQFQLIPYQPQHF
j_call: TRBJ1-1; v_call: TRBV21-1; cdr3_aa: CASSLERQGSGDTEAFF
j_call: TRBJ1-2; v_call: TRBV30; cdr3_aa: CAWSTSQYGYTF
j_call: TRBJ1-1; v_call: TRBV25-1; cdr3_aa: CASSYLNTEAFF
j_call: TRBJ2-3; v_call: TRBV5-1; cdr3_aa: CAGGADTQYF
j_call: TRBJ2-7; v_call: TRBV6-6; cdr3_aa: CASTGTGTYEQYF
j_call: TRBJ1-2; v_call: TRBV27; cdr3_aa: CASRDRAWGYTF
j_call: TRBJ2-5; v_call: TRBV7-9; cdr3_aa: CASSLAGGVETQYF
j_call: TRBJ2-3; v_call: TRBV18; cdr3_aa: CASSPSSTDTQYF
j_call: TRBJ2-3; v_call: TRBV27; cdr3_aa: CASPAEGSQKTDTQYF
j_call: TRBJ1-2; v_call: TRBV2; cdr3_aa: CASSRVNYGYTF
j_call: TRBJ2-3; v_call: TRBV6-1; cdr3_aa: CASSEAGGLSTDTQYF